This T cell receptor beta chain was observed in a study of Ad26.COV2.S vaccination and SARS-CoV-2 variants. Study outcomes and limitations: Spike-specific TCR breadth was greater in vaccine than placebo recipients. Possible underestimation of total T cell responses by the TCR breadth and depth analyses was noted.

In regard to this clone: What it recognizes is unknown.

V gave up 5 bases and J gave up 3 bases, with 14 bases separating them. The CDR3 sequence is 14 residues long. Germline lookup yields CDR1 SGDLS and CDR2 YYNGEE. TCRdb's copy holds only in-frame clones and misses some; the assay was immunoSEQ multiplex PCR. The sample holds about half a million clones, 70% to 90% seen once. Treatment indicated: around 19 received Ad26.COV2.S at low or high dose, single or two shots; 5 received placebo; per-sample allocation not given. Sampling occurred on day 63 after the first vaccine or placebo injection. Material: peripheral blood, obtained in a trial of Ad26.COV2.S vaccine versus placebo. This chain links TRBV9 with TRBJ1-1; possibly TRBD1 for D (6 bases). This TCR was recovered from a person between 18 and 65 years old who received the Ad26.COV2.S COVID-19 vaccine or a placebo. The CDR3, as DNA: TGTGCCAGCAGGAAGGGGGGCGCCGACACTGAAGCTTTCTTT. Translation gives CASRKGGADTEAFF.